The 14 T cell receptor beta chains in this list originate from one sample, sequenced in a study of blood T cell repertoires in COVID-19. Sequencing used immunoSEQ multiplex PCR; TCRdb keeps in-frame clones, though not all of them. There are a few hundred thousand clones in the sample; around 85% occur only once, and roughly 4% lies in the top ten. Material for sequencing was PBMCs or T cells enriched from blood (not recorded which). The receptor source for this set is a woman in her 40s with acute COVID-19.

This clone appeared a few times. The rearrangement joins TRBV5-1 to TRBJ1-2, with 7 bases lining up with TRBD1. Losses at the gene ends were 2 bases for V and 6 bases for J; bases not matched to a gene: 13. The CDR3 covers 16 residues. Germline V gene data show CDR1 as SGHRS and CDR2 as YFSETQ. CDR3 sequence: CASSFGQASDRDGYTF. The CDR3, as DNA: TGCGCCAGCAGCTTTGGACAGGCTAGCGATAGAGATGGCTACACCTTC.

The chain employs TRBV4-3 and TRBJ1-5; D not certain. CDR1 LGHNA and CDR2 YSLEER come from the germline V gene. CDR3 size: 15 residues. Trimming took off 2 bases at V and 0 bases at J, with 8 bases between the two ends. The CDR3 protein is CASSQLTDSNQPQHF. For the CDR3, the DNA is TGCGCCAGCAGCCAACTAACAGATAGCAATCAGCCCCAGCATTTT.

The chain combines TRBV6-6 with TRBJ1-2; maybe TRBD1 (6 bases). This CDR3 has 15 amino acids. Trimming left V 6 bases short and J 2 bases short, with 16 bases between. Germline V gene lookup returns CDR1 MNHNY and CDR2 SVGAGI (reference sequence). CDR3 nucleotide sequence: TGTGCCAGCAGATGGACAGACAGCGTGAACTATGGCTACACCTTC. Amino acid sequence: CASRWTDSVNYGYTF.

J is TRBJ1-3 and V is TRBV3-1 (or the pseudogene TRBV3-2), with 9 nucleotides matching TRBD1. V trimming: 2 bases; J trimming: 4 bases; junction bases outside the gene matches: 3. The CDR3 consists of 15 residues. Germline V CDR1 and CDR2: LGHDT, YNNKEL (reference sequence). CDR3: CASSQRGTGGNTIYF. The CDR3 bases are TGTGCCAGCAGCCAACGAGGGACAGGGGGAAACACCATATATTTT.

In the case of this clone: This CDR3 is missing its conserved last phenylalanine or tryptophan, likely due to a read error. Because the CDR3's place on the DNA is in doubt, the DNA is left out and the CDR3 is given as listed by TCRdb. The V and J genes are TRBV28 and TRBJ1-5; TRBD1, the table's D call, lacks a check against the DNA. Germline V gene data show CDR1 as MDHEN and CDR2 as SYDVKM. Termini included, the CDR3 measures 11 amino acids. The CDR3 is CASSSTGVRYL.

This rearrangement joins TRBV5-1 to TRBJ1-3; 7 bases agree with TRBD1. V shed 2 bases and J 0 bases; nucleotides not matched to a gene: 8. CDR3 length: 17 amino acids. Germline CDR1 and CDR2: SGHRS and YFSETQ. The CDR3 here is CASSLGSRDSSGNTIYF. The CDR3, as DNA: TGCGCCAGCAGCTTAGGTTCCCGGGACAGCTCTGGAAACACCATATATTTT.

The CDR3 here is CASSDGAYGYTF. The CDR3 DNA sequence: TGTGCCAGCAGCGACGGGGCTTATGGCTACACCTTC. V usage is TRBV6-4 and J usage is TRBJ1-2; D is possibly TRBD1 (5 bases). V gave up 6 bases and J gave up 5 bases, with 10 bases separating them. This CDR3 has 12 residues. Germline values: CDR1 MRHNA, CDR2 SNTAGT.

This clone was picked up a small number of times. V is TRBV27 and J is TRBJ1-1; unclear D gene. The germline gives CDR1 MNHEY, CDR2 SMNVEV (reference sequence). Trimming cost V 1 base and J 1 base, with 4 bases left between them. This CDR3 region has 13 residues. CDR3 sequence: CASSLYRNTEAFF. In DNA form, the CDR3 reads TGTGCCAGCAGTTTATACAGGAACACTGAAGCTTTCTTT.

The J gene is TRBJ2-5, the V gene TRBV5-1; 14 bases are a match to TRBD2. The CDR3 extends over 16 amino acids. Unmatched junction bases numbered 5, after V lost 4 bases and J lost 3 bases. The germline V gene encodes CDR1 SGHRS and CDR2 YFSETQ. DNA for the CDR3: TGCGCCAGCAGCCTAGGACTAGCGGGAGGAAAAGAGACCCAGTACTTC. Protein product: CASSLGLAGGKETQYF. The entire variable domain, with the rest obtained from reference TRBV5-1 and TRBJ2-5, is as follows: KAGVTQTPRYLIKTRGQQVTLSCSPISGHRSVSWYQQTPGQGLQFLFEYFSETQRNKGNFPGRFSGRQFSNSRSEMNVSTLELGDSALYLCASSLGLAGGKETQYFGPGTRLLVL.

This chain connects TRBV7-9 to TRBJ2-7; 9 bases are a match to TRBD1. The junction had 15 bases not matched to a gene; V was cut back by 2 bases and J by 4 bases. The germline V gene encodes CDR1 SEHNR and CDR2 FQNEAQ (reference sequence). This CDR3 contains 18 residues. The CDR3 protein is CASSLTRDRVIPKYEQYF. The CDR3 nucleotides are TGTGCCAGCAGCTTAACCCGGGACAGGGTAATACCCAAATACGAGCAGTACTTC.

The chain carries TRBV7-2 and TRBJ2-6; 8 nucleotides line up with TRBD2. Trimming at V came to 2 bases and at J to 1 base, leaving 10 bases not matched to a gene. From germline, CDR1 is SGHTA and CDR2 FQGNSA. CDR3 length: 19 amino acids. The CDR3 is CASSLRRGARRSGANVLTF. CDR3 coding DNA: TGTGCCAGCAGCTTACGGCGGGGGGCCCGAAGGTCTGGGGCCAACGTCCTGACTTTC. The full variable domain, its missing parts supplied by reference TRBV7-2 and TRBJ2-6, is GAGVSQSPSNKVTEKGKDVELRCDPISGHTALYWYRQSLGQGLEFLIYFQGNSAPDKSGLPSDRFSAERTGGSVSTLTIQRTQQEDSAVYLCASSLRRGARRSGANVLTFGAGSRLTVL.

This clone appeared a single time. This chain links TRBV18 with TRBJ2-3; 9 positions match TRBD1. The V segment lost 6 bases and the J segment 5 bases; nucleotides outside the gene matches: 6. CDR1 and CDR2 (germline): KGHSH, LQKENI. The CDR3 covers 14 residues. CDR3 DNA sequence: TGTGCCAGCTCCTTGGGACAGGGAGGAGATACGCAGTATTTT. Amino acids: CASSLGQGGDTQYF.

The CDR3 DNA follows: TGTGCCAGCAGCTTGTTGCCTAGCGGTCGGACCGGGGAGCTGTTTTTT. Protein: CASSLLPSGRTGELFF. This sequence joins TRBV7-2 and TRBJ2-2; 7 bases are shared with TRBD2. CDR1 and CDR2 from the germline V gene are SGHTA and FQGNSA. The CDR3 has 16 amino acids. After removal of 3 bases from V and 5 bases from J, the junction contained 9 bases not matched to a gene.

The V call is TRBV19, the J call TRBJ1-5; no clear D gene. The V end was cut by 6 bases, the J end by 7 bases, with 16 bases between. Germline CDR1 LNHDA, CDR2 SQIVND (reference sequence). The CDR3 is 14 residues long. The CDR3 sequence is CASRYDSSRQPQHF. The CDR3, as DNA: TGTGCCAGTAGATATGACTCCAGTCGACAGCCCCAGCATTTT.